This T cell receptor (beta chain) comes out of a study of shared clonotypes between healthy human individuals. The naive CD8 population came from CD45RO-negative cells selected for CCR7, without terminally differentiated effector memory CD45RA+ cells. Assay: immunoSEQ multiplex PCR; the TCRdb copy retains only in-frame clones and omits some. Found here are more than 500,000 clones, around 96% of them singletons; the top ten hold over 0.1%. CDR1 is SQVTM and CDR2 is ANQGSEA in the germline V gene. V gave up 4 bases and J gave up 7 bases, with 10 bases separating them. The CDR3 runs to 12 residues. The chain has TRBV29-1 and TRBJ2-2; D may be TRBD1 (6 bases). This sequence originates from a woman aged 30 to 39 in good health. The specimen sequenced was naive CD8+ T cells sorted from blood. CDR3 sequence reads: CSVGTDNGELFF. DNA for the CDR3: TGCAGCGTTGGGACAGATAACGGGGAGCTGTTTTTT.